A single sample gave rise to the 18 T cell receptor beta chains below, sequenced in a study of early T cells in non-severe SARS-CoV-2 infection. TCRdb re-called the 5' RACE reads through MiXCR, storing one row per CDR3 protein. The profile shows 25,000 to 35,000 distinct CDR3 sequences, approximately 5.3% of them singletons. Sequenced material: whole blood. The receptor set was obtained from an adult who was a healthcare worker with PCR-confirmed SARS-CoV-2 infection or an uninfected control (not recorded which).

In the case of this clonotype: This may be a read error, as it is one base from a much larger clone. V usage is TRBV12-3 or TRBV12-4 and J usage is TRBJ1-3; D gene ambiguous. The ends were cut back, 8 bases at V and 3 bases at J, with 8 bases in the middle. The CDR3 covers 12 residues. CDR3 DNA: TGTGCCAGCGGTCTAGGTGGAAACACCATATATTTT. Translation gives CASGLGGNTIYF.

This clonotype was seen at least ten times. The V gene is TRBV7-3, the J gene TRBJ2-3; 10 bases agree with TRBD2. Germline CDR1 reads SGHTA; CDR2 reads FQGTGA. Trimming removed 5 bases from V and 4 bases from J; junction bases left unmatched: 6. The CDR3 totals 15 residues. The CDR3 DNA reads as TGTGCCAGCAGCGTGGCTAGCGGGGGTTCAGATACGCAGTATTTT. Its translation is CASSVASGGSDTQYF. Full variable domain (missing parts from reference TRBV7-3 and TRBJ2-3): GAGVSQTPSNKVTEKGKYVELRCDPISGHTALYWYRQSLGQGPEFLIYFQGTGAADDSGLPNDRFFAVRPEGSVSTLKIQRTERGDSAVYLCASSVASGGSDTQYFGPGTRLTVL.

There are many counts of this clonotype. The chain employs TRBV20-1 and TRBJ2-1; 8 bases map to TRBD2. CDR1 is DFQATT and CDR2 is SNEGSKA in the germline V gene (reference sequence). This CDR3 is 13 amino acids long. V shed 6 bases, J shed 5 bases, and the junction held 6 bases outside the gene matches. CDR3 coding DNA: TGCAGTGCCTCGGGGGGGCCCAACAATGAGCAGTTCTTC. Translating it yields CSASGGPNNEQFF.

This clonotype was seen ten or more times. V is TRBV5-1 and J is TRBJ2-2, with a tentative D call TRBD2 (6 bases). Germline CDR1 and CDR2: SGHRS and YFSETQ. V gave up 4 bases and J gave up 2 bases, with 12 bases separating them. The CDR3 length is 15 residues. CDR3 DNA: TGCGCCAGCAGCGAACTAGCTCCCAACACCGGGGAGCTGTTTTTT. Amino acids: CASSELAPNTGELFF.

This clonotype was detected ten times or more. The gene calls are TRBV24-1 and TRBJ2-1; D unresolved. Germline CDR1 and CDR2: KGHDR and SFDVKD. The CDR3 contains 15 residues. The V and J ends lost 3 bases and 5 bases respectively, with 13 bases between them. The CDR3 nucleotides are TGTGCCACCAGTGATCGGTACCTGTCCAACAATGAGCAGTTCTTC. Amino acids: CATSDRYLSNNEQFF.

This clonotype was counted many times. The chain uses TRBV6-4 and TRBJ2-7, with D perhaps TRBD2 (5 bases). Trimming cost V 5 bases and J 5 bases, with 19 bases left between them. Germline V CDR1 and CDR2: MRHNA, SNTAGT. This CDR3 is 15 amino acids long. DNA for the CDR3: TGTGCCAGCAGTAATCCTCGGGGTTGTTTCGACGAGCAGTACTTC. Residues: CASSNPRGCFDEQYF.

This clonotype has ten or more counts. The chain carries TRBV6-5 and TRBJ2-4; D is unclear. Germline CDR1 reads MNHEY; CDR2 reads SVGAGI. This CDR3 comprises 12 residues. Trimming removed 10 bases from V and 4 bases from J, with 11 bases in between. CDR3 nucleotides: TGTGCCACTAGGGTAGAGAAAAACATTCAGTACTTC. Encoded protein: CATRVEKNIQYF.

This clonotype was counted many times. J is TRBJ2-1 and V is TRBV12-3 or TRBV12-4; D is perhaps TRBD2 (6 bases). The CDR3 has 14 residues. Trimming took 6 bases from V and 7 from J, leaving 16 bases between them. CDR3 amino acids: CASSPGVGGNEQFF. CDR3 DNA sequence: TGTGCCAGCAGCCCCGGGGTGGGGGGAAATGAGCAGTTCTTC.

This clonotype was picked up many times. J is TRBJ2-2 and V is TRBV5-1; D gene unclear. Germline CDR1 is SGHRS and CDR2 is YFSETQ. The CDR3 covers 16 residues. The V and J ends lost 0 bases and 0 bases respectively, with 9 bases between them. CDR3: CASSLALGANTGELFF. The CDR3, as DNA: TGCGCCAGCAGCTTGGCCCTAGGAGCGAACACCGGGGAGCTGTTTTTT.

The sample holds many counts of this clonotype. This chain joins TRBV27 and TRBJ2-7; TRBD2 might be the D (6 bases). V was shortened by 0 bases and J by 0 bases, with 12 bases between the two germline ends. CDR1 MNHEY and CDR2 SMNVEV come from the germline V gene (reference sequence). CDR3 length: 16 amino acids. CDR3 in DNA: TGTGCCAGCAGTTTATCGCAGCAAGCGGGCTCCTACGAGCAGTACTTC. Translation: CASSLSQQAGSYEQYF.

This clonotype has a count of ten or more. The CDR3 DNA reads TGTGCCAGCAGCCTGACAGGGATTGACTCTGGAAACACCATATATTTT. This encodes CASSLTGIDSGNTIYF. The genes are TRBV6-5 and TRBJ1-3; 7 nucleotides align to TRBD1. CDR1 and CDR2 (germline): MNHEY, SVGAGI. This CDR3 is built from 16 residues. Germline trimming cut 6 bases from V and 0 bases from J; bases unmatched to any gene: 8.

With respect to this clonotype: The CDR3 does not end in the conserved phenylalanine or tryptophan, so this is likely a read error. CDR3 nucleotides: TGTGCCAGCAGCCCCAGGACAGGGGGCTCCGAGCAGTACTCC. Translating gives CASSPRTGGSEQYS. J is TRBJ2-7 and V is TRBV7-6; 11 nucleotides match TRBD1. Germline V CDR1 and CDR2: SGHVS, FNYEAQ. The CDR3 consists of 14 residues. Trimming removed 5 bases from V and 6 bases from J; junction bases left unmatched: 6.

By sample share, this clonotype is medium-sized. The chain employs TRBV5-5 and TRBJ2-7; 7 bases match TRBD1. The CDR3 is 14 residues long. V was clipped by 0 bases and J by 5 bases; unmatched bases: 5. Germline V CDR1 and CDR2: SGHKS, YYEKEE (reference sequence). The CDR3 reads CASSLGQGPNEQYF. The CDR3 bases are TGTGCCAGCAGCTTGGGACAGGGTCCCAACGAGCAGTACTTC.

This clonotype was seen repeatedly, ten times or more. The rearrangement uses TRBV19 and TRBJ2-1; TRBD1 is a possible D gene (5 bases). The germline V gene encodes CDR1 LNHDA and CDR2 SQIVND (reference sequence). The CDR3 has 17 residues. V lost 1 base and J lost 2, with 15 bases in between. CDR3 sequence (DNA): TGTGCCAGTAGTATAGGGGGTGTGCTGACAGCCTACAATGAGCAGTTCTTC. This gives the protein CASSIGGVLTAYNEQFF.

This clonotype was found a few times. The chain uses TRBV5-1 and TRBJ1-3, with 8 bases matching TRBD1. Unmatched junction bases numbered 9, after V lost 5 bases and J lost 2 bases. Germline lookup yields CDR1 SGHRS and CDR2 YFSETQ. This CDR3 has 16 amino acids. CDR3 DNA sequence: TGCGCCAGCAGTTCAGGGGGCGCGGATGCTGGAAACACCATATATTTT. Its protein product is CASSSGGADAGNTIYF. Full variable domain (rest looked up from reference TRBV5-1 and TRBJ1-3): KAGVTQTPRYLIKTRGQQVTLSCSPISGHRSVSWYQQTPGQGLQFLFEYFSETQRNKGNFPGRFSGRQFSNSRSEMNVSTLELGDSALYLCASSSGGADAGNTIYFGEGSWLTVV.

Ten or more counts support this clonotype. The chain carries TRBV7-2 and TRBJ1-5; maybe TRBD1 (6 bases). Trimming pared 4 bases from V and 6 bases from J, leaving 13 bases between. In germline, CDR1 is SGHTA, CDR2 FQGNSA. This CDR3 has 14 residues. CDR3 nucleotide sequence: TGTGCCAGCAGCTCAACAGGGCCCCCTCAGCCCCAGCATTTT. Its translation: CASSSTGPPQPQHF. Variable domain in full (rest from reference TRBV7-2 and TRBJ1-5): GAGVSQSPSNKVTEKGKDVELRCDPISGHTALYWYRQSLGQGLEFLIYFQGNSAPDKSGLPSDRFSAERTGGSVSTLTIQRTQQEDSAVYLCASSSTGPPQPQHFGDGTRLSIL.

The sample holds many counts of this clonotype. The V call is TRBV7-6, the J call TRBJ2-2; D perhaps matches TRBD1 (5 bases). Trimming removed 1 base at V and 5 bases at J, with 8 bases between. This CDR3 is built from 14 residues. Germline V gives CDR1 SGHVS, CDR2 FNYEAQ. CDR3: CASSLGQPTGELFF. The CDR3 DNA follows: TGTGCCAGCAGCTTAGGACAGCCAACCGGGGAGCTGTTTTTT. Using reference TRBV7-6 and TRBJ2-2 for the parts outside the CDR3, the full variable domain is GAGVSQSPRYKVTKRGQDVALRCDPISGHVSLYWYRQALGQGPEFLTYFNYEAQQDKSGLPNDRFSAERPEGSISTLTIQRTEQRDSAMYRCASSLGQPTGELFFGEGSRLTVL.

This clonotype turned up a few times. The genes are TRBV6-2 or TRBV6-3 and TRBJ2-3; D uncertain. CDR1 is MNHEY and CDR2 is SVGEGT in the germline V gene. CDR3 size: 14 residues. Trimming stripped 8 bases from V and 4 bases from J, with 16 bases between. The CDR3 spells CASQGQFEADTQYF. Written as DNA, the CDR3 is TGTGCCAGCCAAGGGCAGTTTGAGGCAGATACGCAGTATTTT.